Listed here are 26 T cell receptor beta chains from one sample, sequenced in a study of molecular identifiers for immune sequencing clone quantification. One entry per CDR3 protein, called by TCRdb with MiXCR from the PCR reads. The sample shows tens of thousands of distinct CDR3 sequences, 19% of them seen only once. The source material was naive CD8+ T cells from blood, with Jurkat cell RNA spiked in. Described subset: FACS-sorted CD8+CD4-CCR7+CD45RA+ naive T cells. These receptors originate from a human donor in good health. Some libraries in this study had Jurkat cell RNA spiked in.

V gene TRBV19 combines with J gene TRBJ2-7; no firm D call. With 7 bases removed from V and 0 bases from J, the gap between germline ends came to 22 bases. This CDR3 is built from 17 residues. Germline lookup yields CDR1 LNHDA and CDR2 SQIVND (reference sequence). CDR3 region: CASNPNPAAESSYEQYF. CDR3 nucleotides: TGTGCCAGTAATCCGAATCCGGCGGCGGAAAGCTCCTACGAGCAGTACTTC.

With regard to this clonotype: With a much larger clone just one base away, this may be a read error. The chain is built from TRBV7-8 and TRBJ2-1, with D unclear. The CDR3 is made up of 15 amino acids. Germline CDR1 is SGHVS and CDR2 is FQNEAQ. Written as DNA, the CDR3 is TGTGCCAGCAGCTATGGGAAGATCAGCCCAAATGAGCGGTTCTTC. The encoded protein is CASSYGKISPNERFF. Using reference TRBV7-8 and TRBJ2-1 for the parts outside the CDR3, the full variable domain is GAGVSQSPRYKVAKRGQDVALRCDPISGHVSLFWYQQALGQGPEFLTYFQNEAQLDKSGLPSDRFFAERPEGSVSTLKIQRTQQEDSAVYLCASSYGKISPNERFFGPGTRLTVL.

This clonotype was seen ten or more times. This chain uses TRBV4-1 with TRBJ2-7; D is possibly TRBD1 (6 bases). Germline CDR1 reads MGHRA; CDR2 reads YSYEKL. The CDR3 extends over 14 amino acids. The V end lost 4 bases, the J end lost 2 bases, and 12 bases lay between the germline ends. The CDR3: CASSPTGFPYEQYF. The CDR3 nucleotides are TGCGCCAGCAGCCCTACAGGGTTTCCCTACGAGCAGTACTTC.

This clonotype was detected ten times or more. This chain links TRBV20-1 with TRBJ2-1; TRBD2 matches 10 bases. The CDR3 spans 13 residues. The V and J ends lost 7 bases and 5 bases, in that order; junction bases with no gene match: 5. The V gene's germline CDR1 is DFQATT and CDR2 SNEGSKA (reference sequence). CDR3 region: CSVRTSGDNEQFF. DNA for the CDR3: TGCAGTGTACGGACTAGCGGCGACAATGAGCAGTTCTTC.

This clonotype appeared many times. The J gene is TRBJ1-4, the V gene TRBV18; 7 positions match TRBD1. Germline V CDR1 and CDR2: KGHSH, LQKENI. The CDR3 spans 16 residues. The V segment lost 6 bases and the J segment 0 bases; nucleotides outside the gene matches: 7. The CDR3 region is CASSGTEVATNEKLFF. CDR3 DNA sequence: TGTGCCAGCTCCGGGACAGAAGTTGCAACTAATGAAAAACTGTTTTTT. Supplemented by reference TRBV18 and TRBJ1-4, the full variable domain reads NAGVMQNPRHLVRRRGQEARLRCSPMKGHSHVYWYRQLPEEGLKFMVYLQKENIIDESGMPKERFSAEFPKEGPSILRIQQVVRGDSAAYFCASSGTEVATNEKLFFGSGTQLSVL.

In its sample, this clonotype was seen a few times. A much larger clone differs by one base, so this may be a read error. J is TRBJ2-1 and V is TRBV28, with 9 bases matching TRBD2. Germline-derived CDR1 and CDR2 are MDHEN and SYDVKM. V was pared by 3 bases and J by 6 bases, with 6 bases of the junction left unmatched. The CDR3 runs 15 residues. CDR3 DNA sequence: TGTGCCAGCAGTTTTCGACTAGCGGTCTGCAATGAGCAGTTCTTC. Translating it yields CASSFRLAVCNEQFF. Combining the CDR3 with reference TRBV28 and TRBJ2-1 gives the whole variable domain DVKVTQSSRYLVKRTGEKVFLECVQDMDHENMFWYRQDPGLGLRLIYFSYDVKMKEKGDIPEGYSVSREKKERFSLILESASTNQTSMYLCASSFRLAVCNEQFFGPGTRLTVL.

As concerns this clonotype: A much larger clone lies one base from this, so it may be a read error. This sequence joins TRBV20-1 and TRBJ2-1, with TRBD2 matching 7 bases. Looked up from germline, CDR1 is DFQATT and CDR2 is SNEGSKA (reference sequence). The CDR3 spans 15 residues. With 2 bases clipped from V and 4 bases from J, the junction kept 8 bases outside the gene matches. The CDR3 protein is CSARSLAVRYNEQFF. Written as DNA, the CDR3 is TGCAGTGCTAGATCTCTAGCGGTCCGATACAATGAGCAGTTCTTC.

This clonotype was picked up a small number of times. The junction and the germline gene differ at one end; a read error may be behind it. The V and J genes are TRBV19 and TRBJ2-1, with 7 positions matching TRBD2. From germline, CDR1 is LNHDA and CDR2 SQIVND (reference sequence). This CDR3 comprises 14 residues. The CDR3 loop reads CASSWSGGHNGQFF. CDR3 DNA: TGTGCCAGTAGTTGGTCGGGAGGACACAATGGGCAGTTCTTC.

As to this clonotype: A much larger clonotype is one base distant, so this may be a read error. V is TRBV28 and J is TRBJ2-5; D is ambiguous. Trimming shortened V by 6 bases and J by 0 bases, and 14 bases separated the two germline ends. The CDR3 has 15 amino acids. CDR1 is MDHEN and CDR2 is SYDVKM in the germline V gene. The CDR3 region has the DNA TGTGCCAGCAGATCCCCATGGACGAACCAAGAGACCCAGTACTTC. This sequence encodes CASRSPWTNQETQYF.

This clonotype has at least ten counts. The chain employs TRBV9 and TRBJ2-5; D remains unclear. Looked up from germline, CDR1 is SGDLS and CDR2 is YYNGEE. CDR3 length: 14 residues. V lost 4 bases to trimming and J lost 3 bases, with 13 bases between them. CDR3 sequence: CASSPRLQKETQYF. The CDR3 DNA is TGTGCCAGCAGCCCTCGACTGCAAAAAGAGACCCAGTACTTC.

About this clonotype: Mismatch with germline at one junction end may stem from a read error. The chain employs TRBV5-1 and TRBJ2-7, with 10 bases lining up with TRBD1. This CDR3 comprises 9 residues. The germline gives CDR1 SGHRS, CDR2 YFSETQ. This chain's CDR3 is CASGTGVPF. In nucleotides, the CDR3 is TGCGCCAGCGGGACAGGGGTCCCCTTC. Based on the CDR3 plus reference TRBV5-1 and TRBJ2-7, the full variable domain is KAGVTQTPRYLIKTRGQQVTLSCSPISGHRSVSWYQQTPGQGLQFLFEYFSETQRNKGNFPGRFSGRQFSNSRSEMNVSTLELGDSALYLCASGTGVPFGPGTRLTVT.

This clonotype showed up many times. The V gene is TRBV30, the J gene TRBJ1-1; the D is unclear. Germline lookup yields CDR1 GTSNPN and CDR2 SVGIG (reference sequence). The CDR3 totals 10 residues. Trimming stripped 2 bases from V and 5 bases from J, with 3 bases between. The CDR3 is CAWSRTEAFF. In DNA, the CDR3 is TGTGCCTGGAGTCGGACTGAAGCTTTCTTT.

Comments on this clonotype: One base away lies a much larger clone, so this may be a sequencing read error. The chain carries TRBV2 and TRBJ1-1; D perhaps matches TRBD1 (5 bases). The CDR3 totals 14 residues. Germline CDR1 is SNHLY and CDR2 is FYNNEI. CDR3 sequence: CASSEYVGGTEALF. In DNA, the CDR3 is TGTGCCAGCAGTGAATATGTGGGGGGTACTGAAGCTCTCTTT.

In regard to this clonotype: This may be a read error: a much more frequent sequence differs by one nucleotide. The J gene is TRBJ1-1, the V gene TRBV2, with 7 positions matching TRBD1. Trimming cost V 8 bases and J 4 bases; bases outside gene matches: 10. Germline V gene lookup returns CDR1 SNHLY and CDR2 FYNNEI. CDR3 size: 14 residues. The CDR3 coding sequence is TGTGCCAGCCCTGGGGCGCCAGGGGGCACTGAAGCTTTCTTT. It translates to CASPGAPGGTEAFF.

This clonotype has at least ten counts. The CDR3 is CAWSVQGSTDTQYF. The CDR3 DNA sequence: TGTGCCTGGAGTGTACAGGGTAGTACAGATACGCAGTATTTT. The chain is built from TRBV30 and TRBJ2-3; D may be TRBD1 (6 bases). Trimming shortened V by 0 bases and J by 3 bases, and 10 bases separated the two germline ends. The CDR3 runs to 14 residues. Germline V lookup: CDR1 GTSNPN, CDR2 SVGIG (reference sequence).

Turning to this clonotype: A read error may produce the germline difference seen at one junction end. The gene calls are TRBV2 and TRBJ2-3; D is perhaps TRBD2 (6 bases). CDR1 is SNHLY, CDR2 FYNNEI, per germline. The CDR3 is 15 amino acids. The DNA of the CDR3 is TGTGCCGGCAGTGAGTCGGGGGTATTTCCAGATACGCAGTATTTT. This codes for CAGSESGVFPDTQYF.

V and J are TRBV12-3 or TRBV12-4 and TRBJ2-5; no clear D gene. With 5 bases removed from V and 13 bases from J, the gap between germline ends came to 14 bases. The CDR3 extends over 11 amino acids. DNA of the CDR3: TGTGCCAGCAGTCCAGGCCCCTCCCGGTACTTC. Encoded protein: CASSPGPSRYF.

This clonotype was seen at least ten times. The V call is TRBV4-2, the J call TRBJ2-5; unclear D gene. V was trimmed by 0 bases and J by 4 bases, leaving 12 bases between them. The CDR3 sequence is 15 residues long. CDR1 is LGHNA and CDR2 is YNFKEQ in the germline V gene. The DNA of the CDR3 is TGTGCCAGCAGCCAAGAGGCTCCCTTAGGAGAGACCCAGTACTTC. Translation: CASSQEAPLGETQYF.

This clonotype was seen only a few times. CDR3 DNA sequence: TGTGCCAGCAGTTTAATCGGTCGGAACTACGAGCAGTACTTC. Protein product: CASSLIGRNYEQYF. This sequence joins TRBV27 and TRBJ2-7; D is unclear. This CDR3 contains 14 residues. The V end lost 2 bases, the J end lost 3 bases, and 11 bases lay between the germline ends. Germline CDR1 MNHEY, CDR2 SMNVEV (reference sequence).

There are a few counts of this clonotype. The J gene is TRBJ2-1, the V gene TRBV5-1; D is possibly TRBD1 or TRBD2 (6 bases each). In germline, CDR1 is SGHRS, CDR2 YFSETQ. The CDR3 is 17 residues long. The V end lost 3 bases, the J end lost 4 bases, and 20 bases lay between the germline ends. CDR3 sequence reads: CASSSTGASPLYNEQFF. The CDR3 DNA reads as TGCGCCAGCAGCTCAACGGGGGCCTCCCCACTATACAATGAGCAGTTCTTC.

This clonotype came up a few times. The chain uses TRBV27 and TRBJ2-1; D might be TRBD2 (6 bases). Per the germline V gene, CDR1 is MNHEY and CDR2 is SMNVEV (reference sequence). This CDR3 region has 17 residues. The V end lost 2 bases, the J end lost 6 bases, and 20 bases lay between the germline ends. As DNA, the CDR3 is TGTGCCAGCAGTTTACTCGAGGCTAGCGCTCGGGCCAATGAGCAGTTCTTC. It yields the protein CASSLLEASARANEQFF.

This clonotype was recorded at least ten times. The chain is built from TRBV30 and TRBJ1-1; D is perhaps TRBD1 (5 bases). The germline V and J ends were trimmed by 5 bases and 1 base, with 17 bases remaining between them. Germline V gene lookup returns CDR1 GTSNPN and CDR2 SVGIG (reference sequence). The CDR3 spans 15 residues. The CDR3 sequence is CAWGGILASNTEAFF. The CDR3 DNA is TGTGCCTGGGGGGGGATATTGGCCTCGAACACTGAAGCTTTCTTT.

This clonotype was counted many times. The genes are TRBV7-2 and TRBJ1-1; no definite D call. V lost 7 bases and J 0 bases, leaving 12 bases between the germline ends. The CDR3 has 14 amino acids. CDR1 and CDR2 (germline): SGHTA, FQGNSA. CDR3 region: CASITLALNTEAFF. The CDR3, as DNA: TGTGCCAGCATCACGCTTGCCCTGAACACTGAAGCTTTCTTT.

This clonotype was observed a few times. Given a much more abundant clone one base away, this may be a read error. The chain joins TRBV3-1 to TRBJ2-3; 11 bases are shared with TRBD1. Germline CDR1 is LGHDT and CDR2 is YNNKEL (reference sequence). The CDR3 is 16 amino acids. V shed 3 bases, J shed 4 bases, and the junction held 6 bases outside the gene matches. The CDR3 reads CASSHSRDRGADTQYF. The CDR3 coding sequence is TGTGCCAGCAGCCACAGCCGGGACAGGGGGGCAGATACGCAGTATTTT.

Notes on this clonotype: It may be a read error: a sequence one base away is much more abundant. The CDR3 does not end in the conserved phenylalanine or tryptophan, so this is likely a read error. This sequence joins TRBV29-1 and TRBJ1-2, with D possibly TRBD1 on 5 matching bases. The CDR3 is 13 amino acids. Per germline, CDR1 SQVTM and CDR2 ANQGSEA. V was shortened by 3 bases and J by 3 bases, with 11 bases between the two germline ends. The CDR3 nucleotides are TGCAGCGTTGAGGGACGTGAGGACTATGGCTACACCTAC. This gives the protein CSVEGREDYGYTY.

This clonotype was seen at least ten times. J is TRBJ2-1 and V is TRBV7-9; D not resolved. Looked up from germline, CDR1 is SEHNR and CDR2 is FQNEAQ (reference sequence). The CDR3 loop spans 16 amino acids. Trimming removed 5 bases from V and 7 bases from J, with 21 bases in between. This CDR3 is CASSPKGLVSLNEQFF. CDR3 bases: TGTGCCAGCAGCCCGAAGGGTTTAGTTTCTCTGAATGAGCAGTTCTTC.